These 13 T cell receptor beta chains were sequenced from one sample in a study of blood T cell repertoires in COVID-19. The assay was immunoSEQ multiplex PCR, and TCRdb's table has in-frame clones only and misses some. The data hold approximately 100,000 clones, with roughly four fifths observed a single time. What was sequenced was peripheral blood. Receptors originate from a man between 65 and 85 years old with acute or convalescent COVID-19.

The chain uses TRBV5-1 and TRBJ1-1; weak D call: TRBD1 (6 bases). V was trimmed by 4 bases and J by 7 bases, leaving 17 bases between them. In germline, CDR1 is SGHRS, CDR2 YFSETQ. CDR3 length: 14 amino acids. The CDR3 nucleotides read TGCGCCAGCAGCCGGAGGACAGTAAATGGTGAAGCTTTCTTT. Protein product: CASSRRTVNGEAFF.

The genes are TRBV28 and TRBJ1-2; no clear D gene. The CDR3 is 13 residues long. Trimming shortened V by 8 bases and J by 2 bases, and 12 bases separated the two germline ends. The germline gives CDR1 MDHEN, CDR2 SYDVKM. The chain's CDR3 is CASFSDTNYGYTF. The CDR3 DNA reads as TGTGCCAGCTTCTCTGACACAAACTATGGCTACACCTTC.

The chain combines TRBV5-4 with TRBJ1-5, with D hard to call. The CDR3 consists of 14 residues. CDR1 and CDR2 (germline): SGHNT, YYREEE (reference sequence). V lost 3 bases, J lost 1 base, and 8 bases lay in between. CDR3 sequence: CASSSGGSNQPQHF. CDR3 bases: TGTGCCAGCAGCTCGGGAGGAAGCAATCAGCCCCAGCATTTT.

The rearrangement links TRBV3-1 (or the pseudogene TRBV3-2) to TRBJ2-1; no clear D. Per the germline V gene, CDR1 is LGHDT and CDR2 is YNNKEL (reference sequence). This CDR3 is 11 amino acids long. V lost 3 bases to trimming and J lost 7 bases, with 4 bases between them. The CDR3 region is CASSHLNEQFF. The DNA for the CDR3 is TGTGCCAGCAGCCACTTAAATGAGCAGTTCTTC.

The chain uses TRBV4-3 and TRBJ2-1; TRBD2 aligns across 8 bases. CDR1 is LGHNA and CDR2 is YSLEER in the germline V gene. The CDR3 is 16 residues long. V dropped 1 base and J dropped 5; count of bases not matched to a gene: 7. Here the CDR3 DNA reads TGCGCCAGCAGCCAAGGACCGGGACTAGACAACAATGAGCAGTTCTTC. Translation gives CASSQGPGLDNNEQFF.

This clone has just a few counts. The chain links TRBV7-8 to TRBJ1-2; TRBD1 matches at 7 bases. The CDR3 covers 15 residues. Germline trimming cut 1 base from V and 4 bases from J; bases unmatched to any gene: 6. CDR1 SGHVS and CDR2 FQNEAQ come from the germline V gene. The CDR3 DNA reads as TGTGCCAGCAGCTTAGAGAGGGACAGTCGCTATGGCTACACCTTC. It yields the protein CASSLERDSRYGYTF.

In DNA form, the CDR3 reads TGTGCCTGGAGTGTAGGCGGGACAGGCACAGATACGCAGTATTTT. Translation gives CAWSVGGTGTDTQYF. This chain links TRBV30 with TRBJ2-3; tentative D call: TRBD1 (7 bases). The CDR3 extends over 15 amino acids. Germline CDR1 reads GTSNPN; CDR2 reads SVGIG (reference sequence). Trimming removed 0 bases from V and 1 base from J, with 11 bases in between.

The rearrangement joins TRBV5-4 to TRBJ2-7, with TRBD2 matching over 9 bases. The germline gives CDR1 SGHNT, CDR2 YYREEE (reference sequence). The V gene end was trimmed by 4 bases and the J gene end by 4 bases; junction bases not matched to a gene: 15. The length of the CDR3 is 17 residues. CDR3 nucleotide sequence: TGTGCCAGCAGCCGCCCGGCGCGGGGGGGCGGAAGGTACGAGCAGTACTTC. Protein sequence: CASSRPARGGGRYEQYF.

This chain connects TRBV15 to TRBJ2-3, with 8 bases identical to TRBD1. The CDR3 consists of 16 residues. The germline gives CDR1 LNHNV, CDR2 YYDKDF (reference sequence). V lost 1 base to trimming and J lost 3 bases; unmatched junction nucleotides: 6. The CDR3 reads CATSRARTGFTDTQYF. Written as DNA, the CDR3 is TGTGCCACCAGCAGAGCGAGGACAGGGTTTACAGATACGCAGTATTTT.

Details on this clone: One junction end does not reproduce the germline sequence, and a read error may be involved. The rearrangement uses TRBV7-7 and TRBJ2-1; D may be TRBD1 (5 bases). Germline assignment: CDR1 SSHAT and CDR2 FNYEAQ (reference sequence). CDR3 length: 14 residues. The DNA of the CDR3 is TGTGCTAGCAGCTTAGTTGCAGGGTCCAATGAGCAGTTCTTC. Protein product: CASSLVAGSNEQFF.

V and J are TRBV4-2 and TRBJ1-2, with TRBD1 identical over 7 bases. V trimming: 0 bases; J trimming: 7 bases; junction bases outside the gene matches: 8. The germline CDR1 and CDR2 sequences are LGHNA and YNFKEQ. This CDR3 is built from 15 residues. The CDR3 spells CASSQEVRDRVGYTF. CDR3 bases: TGTGCCAGCAGCCAAGAGGTCCGGGACAGAGTTGGCTACACCTTC.

The rearrangement joins TRBV10-3 to TRBJ2-7; 9 bases fit TRBD1. The CDR3 covers 14 residues. Trimming at V came to 0 bases and at J to 7 bases, leaving 4 bases not matched to a gene. Germline lookup yields CDR1 ENHRY and CDR2 SYGVKD. As DNA, the CDR3 is TGTGCCATCAGTGAGTCGACGGGACAGGGAGAGCAGTACTTC. Its protein is CAISESTGQGEQYF.

The gene calls are TRBV10-3 and TRBJ2-5; 10 nucleotides agree with TRBD2. CDR1 and CDR2 (germline): ENHRY, SYGVKD. This CDR3 contains 15 residues. Losses at the gene ends were 10 bases for V and 5 bases for J; bases not matched to a gene: 13. The CDR3 DNA follows: TGTGCCACCAACCAGCGGGGGGGCCTCTCGGAGACCCAGTACTTC. This gives the protein CATNQRGGLSETQYF.